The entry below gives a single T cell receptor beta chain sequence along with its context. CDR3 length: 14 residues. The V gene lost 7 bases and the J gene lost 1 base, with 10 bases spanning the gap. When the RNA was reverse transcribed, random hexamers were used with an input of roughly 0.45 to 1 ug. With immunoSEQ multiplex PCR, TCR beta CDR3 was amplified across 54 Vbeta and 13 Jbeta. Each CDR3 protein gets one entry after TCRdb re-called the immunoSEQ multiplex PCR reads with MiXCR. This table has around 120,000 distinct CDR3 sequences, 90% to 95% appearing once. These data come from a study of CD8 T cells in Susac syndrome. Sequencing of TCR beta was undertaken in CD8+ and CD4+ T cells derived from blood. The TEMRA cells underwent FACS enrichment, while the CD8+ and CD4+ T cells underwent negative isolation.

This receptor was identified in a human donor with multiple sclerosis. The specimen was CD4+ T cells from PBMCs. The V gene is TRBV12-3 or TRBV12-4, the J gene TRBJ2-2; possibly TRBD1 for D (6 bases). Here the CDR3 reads CASTPGQNTGELFF. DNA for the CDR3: TGTGCCAGCACCCCGGGACAGAACACCGGGGAGCTGTTTTTT.